Below, 6 T cell receptor beta chains from the same sample are listed, as sequenced in a study of blood T cell repertoires in COVID-19. Sequencing was performed with immunoSEQ multiplex PCR; in TCRdb, only in-frame clones are kept and a portion is missing. The sample records around 100,000 clones, around nine tenths being singletons. The material sequenced was peripheral blood. The receptors derive from a man aged 40-55 years with acute or convalescent COVID-19.

This sequence joins TRBV30 and TRBJ1-2; 7 bases line up with TRBD1. This CDR3 is 14 amino acids long. The ends lost 4 bases at V and 3 bases at J; junction bases unmatched: 8. Germline CDR1 and CDR2: GTSNPN and SVGIG (reference sequence). The CDR3 DNA reads as TGTGCCTGGAACAGACAGGGTTTCCACTATGGCTACACCTTC. Its protein product is CAWNRQGFHYGYTF.

The chain recombines TRBV11-2 with TRBJ1-2; 9 bases fit TRBD1. The CDR3 has 14 residues. V was pared by 3 bases and J by 4 bases, with 3 bases of the junction left unmatched. The germline CDR1 and CDR2 sequences are SGHAT and FQNNGV. The CDR3 protein is CASSFTDRGYGYTF. The CDR3 DNA is TGTGCCAGCAGCTTCACGGACAGGGGCTATGGCTACACCTTC.

The chain is built from TRBV24-1 and TRBJ2-1; 10 nucleotides match TRBD2. Germline-derived CDR1 and CDR2 are KGHDR and SFDVKD. V lost 9 bases to trimming and J lost 9 bases; unmatched junction nucleotides: 13. The CDR3 covers 15 residues. The CDR3 region has the DNA TGTGCCACCCAGGTAACTAGCGGGATTTTGAGTGAGCAGTTCTTC. It yields the protein CATQVTSGILSEQFF.

The V call is TRBV4-1, the J call TRBJ1-3; 8 bases line up with TRBD1. This CDR3 has 18 amino acids. Germline CDR1 reads MGHRA; CDR2 reads YSYEKL. Trimming took 1 base from V and 0 from J; bases not matched to a gene: 8. Written as DNA, the CDR3 is TGCGCCAGCAGCCAAGTTTGGGGACAGGCTCGCTCTGGAAACACCATATATTTT. It translates to CASSQVWGQARSGNTIYF.

The V call is TRBV4-3, the J call TRBJ1-6; no clear D. With 1 base removed from V and 7 bases from J, the gap between germline ends came to 14 bases. The CDR3 runs 16 residues. Germline V gene data show CDR1 as LGHNA and CDR2 as YSLEER. CDR3 residues: CASSQGSSQLNSPLHF. The CDR3 nucleotides are TGCGCCAGCAGCCAAGGGTCGTCCCAACTGAATTCACCCCTCCACTTT.

The chain uses TRBV4-2 and TRBJ1-1, with TRBD1 matching over 8 bases. The CDR3 loop spans 15 amino acids. In germline, CDR1 is LGHNA, CDR2 YNFKEQ. V lost 4 bases to trimming and J lost 4 bases; unmatched junction nucleotides: 8. The CDR3 region has the DNA TGTGCCAGCAGCCCCGGACAGGGAAAGGTCACTGAAGCTTTCTTT. This translates into CASSPGQGKVTEAFF.